This entry concerns a single T cell receptor (beta chain). No antigen is known for it. Trimming took off 3 bases at V and 2 bases at J, with 8 bases between the two ends. CDR1 and CDR2 (germline): MDHEN, SYDVKM. This CDR3 is 14 amino acids long. This specimen comes from a study of radiotherapy plus CTLA-4 blockade in lung cancer. General observations from the study: Subsequent to radiotherapy plus ipilimumab, tumor-derived TCR clones underwent expansion in blood.

TCRdb's copy holds only in-frame clones and misses some; the assay was immunoSEQ multiplex PCR. The sample carries 52,000 or so clones, approximately 84% recorded once. With ipilimumab providing CTLA-4 blockade, focal radiation was administered to patients who had chemo-refractory metastatic non-small-cell lung cancer. The J gene is TRBJ1-3, the V gene TRBV28; D might be TRBD1 (6 bases). This TCR came from a human donor with non-small cell lung cancer whose response to radiotherapy plus ipilimumab could not be evaluated. This specimen consisted of peripheral blood, obtained from a patient treated with radiotherapy plus ipilimumab. CDR3 sequence: CASSFYRAGNTIYF. DNA of the CDR3: TGTGCCAGCAGTTTTTACAGGGCTGGAAACACCATATATTTT.